This is a list of T cell receptor beta chains from one sample in a study of T cell responses to AZD1222 COVID-19 vaccine. Assay: immunoSEQ multiplex PCR; the TCRdb copy retains only in-frame clones and omits some. This table has around 120,000 clones, 85% to 95% appearing once. The specimen was peripheral blood, collected on day 0 of AZD1222 vaccination. Receptors originate from an adult in good health. The CDR3 runs from the conserved cysteine through the conserved F or W. Fields, in order: J gene, clone size, D gene, V gene, CDR3 protein, CDR3 DNA. D genes are given only for firm matches. Size is omitted from some rows. Given values are once, few, many or a class for expanded clones.

j_gene: TRBJ2-1; abundance: -; d_gene: -; v_gene: TRBV18; CDR3aa: CASSSDRLDNEQFF; CDR3nt: TGTGCCAGCTCATCCGACAGACTCGACAATGAGCAGTTCTTC
j_gene: TRBJ2-1; abundance: -; d_gene: TRBD1; v_gene: TRBV5-4; CDR3aa: CASSPEPQGSYNEQFF; CDR3nt: TGTGCCAGCAGCCCTGAGCCACAGGGGAGCTACAATGAGCAGTTCTTC
j_gene: TRBJ1-4; abundance: -; d_gene: TRBD1; v_gene: TRBV6-5; CDR3aa: CASHRQGANEKLFF; CDR3nt: TGTGCCAGCCATCGACAGGGAGCTAATGAAAAACTGTTTTTT
j_gene: TRBJ2-3; abundance: -; d_gene: TRBD2; v_gene: TRBV10-3; CDR3aa: CAIRLGREVTDTQYF; CDR3nt: TGTGCCATCCGCCTCGGGCGGGAGGTCACAGATACGCAGTATTTT
j_gene: TRBJ2-2; abundance: once; d_gene: -; v_gene: TRBV7-9; CDR3aa: CAPQSVGELFF; CDR3nt: TGTGCCCCACAATCGGTCGGGGAGCTGTTTTTT
j_gene: TRBJ1-4; abundance: -; d_gene: -; v_gene: TRBV30; CDR3aa: CAWSLSQGWYEKLFF; CDR3nt: TGTGCCTGGAGCCTATCGCAGGGATGGTATGAAAAACTGTTTTTT
j_gene: TRBJ2-7; abundance: -; d_gene: -; v_gene: TRBV27; CDR3aa: CASSFGKDTYEQYF; CDR3nt: TGTGCCAGCAGTTTCGGCAAGGATACCTACGAGCAGTACTTC
j_gene: TRBJ2-7; abundance: -; d_gene: -; v_gene: TRBV19; CDR3aa: CASSDSGSYEQYF; CDR3nt: TGTGCCAGTAGTGACTCGGGATCCTACGAGCAGTACTTC
j_gene: TRBJ2-7; abundance: -; d_gene: TRBD2; v_gene: TRBV19; CDR3aa: CASSIGAGVGEQYF; CDR3nt: TGTGCCAGTAGTATAGGAGCGGGAGTAGGGGAGCAGTACTTC
j_gene: TRBJ2-1; abundance: -; d_gene: TRBD1; v_gene: TRBV6-5; CDR3aa: CASRYDRVDEQFF; CDR3nt: TGTGCCAGCAGGTACGACAGGGTCGATGAGCAGTTCTTC
j_gene: TRBJ1-3; abundance: few; d_gene: -; v_gene: TRBV6-5; CDR3aa: CASQTSGNTIYF; CDR3nt: TGTGCCAGCCAGACCTCCGGAAACACCATATATTTT
j_gene: TRBJ2-5; abundance: -; d_gene: -; v_gene: TRBV27; CDR3aa: CASSKGGQETQYF; CDR3nt: TGTGCCAGCAGTAAGGGGGGACAAGAGACCCAGTACTTC
j_gene: TRBJ2-1; abundance: once; d_gene: TRBD1; v_gene: TRBV11-3; CDR3aa: CASSLIGTGLNNEQFF; CDR3nt: TGTGCCAGCAGCTTAATAGGGACAGGCCTCAACAATGAGCAGTTCTTC
j_gene: TRBJ1-6; abundance: few; d_gene: -; v_gene: TRBV7-8; CDR3aa: CASSLAKEETVSSYNSPLHF; CDR3nt: TGTGCCAGCAGCTTAGCGAAGGAGGAGACAGTGAGCTCCTATAATTCACCCCTCCACTTT
j_gene: TRBJ2-7; abundance: -; d_gene: -; v_gene: TRBV28; CDR3aa: CASSLIGPAHEQYF; CDR3nt: TGTGCCAGCAGTTTGATAGGTCCGGCCCACGAGCAGTACTTC
j_gene: TRBJ2-3; abundance: -; d_gene: -; v_gene: TRBV29-1; CDR3aa: CSAQDGGDTQYF; CDR3nt: TGCAGCGCTCAGGACGGGGGAGATACGCAGTATTTT
j_gene: TRBJ1-1; abundance: -; d_gene: TRBD1; v_gene: TRBV5-1; CDR3aa: CASSLALTGLAEAFF; CDR3nt: TGCGCCAGCAGCTTGGCCCTGACAGGGCTAGCTGAAGCTTTCTTT
j_gene: TRBJ2-7; abundance: -; d_gene: -; v_gene: TRBV27; CDR3aa: CASRDRQGAFYEQYF; CDR3nt: TGTGCCAGCAGGGACCGACAAGGGGCGTTCTACGAGCAGTACTTC
j_gene: TRBJ1-6; abundance: once; d_gene: -; v_gene: TRBV10-2; CDR3aa: CATSLTSPNSPLHF; CDR3nt: TGCGCCACCTCCCTTACGAGCCCAAATTCACCCCTCCACTTT
j_gene: TRBJ2-7; abundance: -; d_gene: TRBD2; v_gene: TRBV19; CDR3aa: CASSTAPGLAASSYEQYF; CDR3nt: TGTGCCAGTAGTACAGCCCCGGGACTAGCGGCTAGCTCCTACGAGCAGTACTTC
j_gene: TRBJ2-7; abundance: -; d_gene: -; v_gene: TRBV10-2; CDR3aa: CASRGVRDGDYEQYF; CDR3nt: TGCGCCAGCAGGGGGGTCCGGGACGGGGACTACGAGCAGTACTTC
j_gene: TRBJ2-1; abundance: few; d_gene: TRBD2; v_gene: TRBV19; CDR3aa: CASLSGTGREQFF; CDR3nt: TGTGCCAGCCTGAGCGGGACGGGGCGTGAGCAGTTCTTC
j_gene: TRBJ1-1; abundance: -; d_gene: -; v_gene: TRBV19; CDR3aa: CASSNLEDYRYNTEAFF; CDR3nt: TGTGCCAGTAGTAACCTCGAGGATTACAGATATAACACTGAAGCTTTCTTT
j_gene: TRBJ1-2; abundance: -; d_gene: -; v_gene: TRBV12-3/TRBV12-4; CDR3aa: CASSFSISAYTF; CDR3nt: TGTGCCAGCAGTTTTTCTATTTCGGCCTACACCTTC
j_gene: TRBJ1-1; abundance: once; d_gene: -; v_gene: TRBV10-1; CDR3aa: CASRRGEGSTEAFF; CDR3nt: TGCGCCAGCAGGAGGGGTGAGGGGAGCACTGAAGCTTTCTTT
j_gene: TRBJ1-2; abundance: once; d_gene: -; v_gene: TRBV3-1/TRBV3-2; CDR3aa: CASSHVPGFGYTF; CDR3nt: TGTGCCAGCAGCCACGTTCCAGGGTTTGGCTACACCTTC
j_gene: TRBJ2-1; abundance: -; d_gene: -; v_gene: TRBV18; CDR3aa: CASSPSLGGYEQFF; CDR3nt: TGTGCCAGCTCACCAAGCCTGGGCGGCTATGAGCAGTTCTTC
j_gene: TRBJ2-2; abundance: -; d_gene: -; v_gene: TRBV24-1; CDR3aa: CATSRTNTGELFF; CDR3nt: TGTGCCACCAGCCGGACTAACACCGGGGAGCTGTTTTTT
j_gene: TRBJ2-2; abundance: -; d_gene: -; v_gene: TRBV21-1; CDR3aa: CASSKALMNTGELFF; CDR3nt: TGTGCCAGCAGCAAAGCGCTCATGAACACCGGGGAGCTGTTTTTT
j_gene: TRBJ2-5; abundance: once; d_gene: -; v_gene: TRBV6-5; CDR3aa: CASSQLRGREETQYF; CDR3nt: TGTGCCAGCAGTCAGCTCAGGGGACGAGAAGAGACCCAGTACTTC
j_gene: TRBJ1-5; abundance: -; d_gene: -; v_gene: TRBV4-1; CDR3aa: CASSQGTLKFKNQPQHF; CDR3nt: TGCGCCAGCAGCCAAGGCACCCTCAAATTTAAAAATCAGCCCCAGCATTTT
j_gene: TRBJ1-1; abundance: -; d_gene: -; v_gene: TRBV5-1; CDR3aa: CASSLWRSNTEAFF; CDR3nt: TGCGCCAGCAGCTTGTGGCGGAGTAACACTGAAGCTTTCTTT
j_gene: TRBJ2-3; abundance: -; d_gene: TRBD2; v_gene: TRBV18; CDR3aa: CASSLLSTSGSIDTQYF; CDR3nt: TGTGCCAGCTCACTCCTAAGCACTAGCGGTTCAATAGATACGCAGTATTTT
j_gene: TRBJ2-1; abundance: -; d_gene: TRBD2; v_gene: TRBV24-1; CDR3aa: CATSDPTSGGNEQFF; CDR3nt: TGTGCCACCAGTGATCCCACTAGCGGGGGCAATGAGCAGTTCTTC
j_gene: TRBJ1-2; abundance: -; d_gene: TRBD1; v_gene: TRBV7-9; CDR3aa: CASTAAWTGEGYGYTF; CDR3nt: TGTGCCAGCACCGCAGCCTGGACAGGGGAAGGTTATGGCTACACCTTC
j_gene: TRBJ1-3; abundance: -; d_gene: -; v_gene: TRBV6-1; CDR3aa: CASSDAMGPGNTIYF; CDR3nt: TGTGCCAGCAGTGACGCCATGGGGCCTGGAAACACCATATATTTT
j_gene: TRBJ1-2; abundance: -; d_gene: -; v_gene: TRBV2; CDR3aa: CANTREPNYGYTF; CDR3nt: TGTGCCAACACTCGGGAGCCCAACTATGGCTACACCTTC
j_gene: TRBJ1-1; abundance: -; d_gene: -; v_gene: TRBV5-1; CDR3aa: CASSLNLVLNTEAFF; CDR3nt: TGCGCCAGCAGCTTAAATTTAGTGTTGAACACTGAAGCTTTCTTT
j_gene: TRBJ2-1; abundance: -; d_gene: TRBD2; v_gene: TRBV7-8; CDR3aa: CASSVRLAGSYNEQFF; CDR3nt: TGTGCCAGCAGCGTCCGACTAGCGGGTTCCTACAATGAGCAGTTCTTC
j_gene: TRBJ2-5; abundance: -; d_gene: TRBD1; v_gene: TRBV27; CDR3aa: CASSPTGEETQYF; CDR3nt: TGTGCCAGCAGCCCTACAGGGGAAGAGACCCAGTACTTC
j_gene: TRBJ2-3; abundance: -; d_gene: TRBD2; v_gene: TRBV3-1/TRBV3-2; CDR3aa: CASSLAGGPTDTQYF; CDR3nt: TGTGCCAGCAGTCTAGCGGGAGGTCCCACAGATACGCAGTATTTT
j_gene: TRBJ1-1; abundance: -; d_gene: -; v_gene: TRBV9; CDR3aa: CASSPRGGGIEAFF; CDR3nt: TGTGCCAGCAGCCCCCGGGGGGGTGGTATTGAAGCTTTCTTT
j_gene: TRBJ1-1; abundance: -; d_gene: -; v_gene: TRBV15; CDR3aa: CATNPGGRETEAFF; CDR3nt: TGTGCCACCAACCCCGGGGGAAGGGAAACTGAAGCTTTCTTT
j_gene: TRBJ2-2; abundance: -; d_gene: -; v_gene: TRBV15; CDR3aa: CATSREGPGWGELFF; CDR3nt: TGTGCCACCAGCAGAGAGGGACCCGGGTGGGGGGAGCTGTTTTTT
j_gene: TRBJ2-7; abundance: -; d_gene: TRBD1; v_gene: TRBV13; CDR3aa: CASSSYNSPGQSLSYEQYF; CDR3nt: TGTGCCAGCAGCTCCTATAACTCCCCGGGACAGTCGCTCTCCTACGAGCAGTACTTC
j_gene: TRBJ2-3; abundance: -; d_gene: -; v_gene: TRBV12-5; CDR3aa: CASGLSSGTYTDTQYF; CDR3nt: TGTGCTAGTGGTTTGTCGTCCGGGACGTACACAGATACGCAGTATTTT
j_gene: TRBJ1-5; abundance: -; d_gene: -; v_gene: TRBV7-8; CDR3aa: CASSFTRIGPQHF; CDR3nt: TGTGCCAGCAGTTTTACTCGTATAGGGCCCCAGCATTTT
j_gene: TRBJ2-3; abundance: -; d_gene: -; v_gene: TRBV24-1; CDR3aa: CATSDFNRASPGSDTQYF; CDR3nt: TGTGCCACCAGTGATTTCAACCGGGCTTCACCAGGGTCAGATACGCAGTATTTT
j_gene: TRBJ1-6; abundance: -; d_gene: -; v_gene: TRBV19; CDR3aa: CASSTYGASYNSPLHF; CDR3nt: TGTGCCAGTAGTACATACGGGGCCAGCTATAATTCACCCCTCCACTTT
j_gene: TRBJ2-7; abundance: -; d_gene: TRBD2; v_gene: TRBV5-8; CDR3aa: CASSSRGIHSLLDPYEQYF; CDR3nt: TGTGCCAGCAGCTCGCGGGGGATTCATAGTTTGTTGGATCCCTACGAGCAGTACTTC
j_gene: TRBJ2-1; abundance: -; d_gene: -; v_gene: TRBV18; CDR3aa: CASSPTRDAYNEQFF; CDR3nt: TGTGCCAGCTCACCGACTAGGGATGCCTACAATGAGCAGTTCTTC
j_gene: TRBJ1-5; abundance: -; d_gene: -; v_gene: TRBV28; CDR3aa: CASSRSRGSQPQHF; CDR3nt: TGTGCCAGCAGTCGGAGCAGGGGAAGTCAGCCCCAGCATTTT
j_gene: TRBJ1-1; abundance: -; d_gene: -; v_gene: TRBV28; CDR3aa: CASRASGSGNTEAFF; CDR3nt: TGTGCCAGCAGGGCTTCAGGGAGCGGGAACACTGAAGCTTTCTTT
j_gene: TRBJ2-2; abundance: -; d_gene: -; v_gene: TRBV5-1; CDR3aa: CASSVAATGELFF; CDR3nt: TGCGCCAGCAGCGTAGCGGCAACCGGGGAGCTGTTTTTT
j_gene: TRBJ1-1; abundance: -; d_gene: -; v_gene: TRBV19; CDR3aa: CASSLVASAEAFF; CDR3nt: TGTGCCAGTAGTTTAGTCGCGTCCGCTGAAGCTTTCTTT
j_gene: TRBJ1-5; abundance: once; d_gene: TRBD1; v_gene: TRBV11-2; CDR3aa: CASSLKGQGNQPQHF; CDR3nt: TGTGCCAGCAGCTTAAAAGGACAGGGCAATCAGCCCCAGCATTTT
j_gene: TRBJ2-5; abundance: -; d_gene: -; v_gene: TRBV6-5; CDR3aa: CASTRRQRLETQYF; CDR3nt: TGTGCCAGCACTAGGCGACAGAGGTTAGAGACCCAGTACTTC
j_gene: TRBJ1-1; abundance: once; d_gene: -; v_gene: TRBV19; CDR3aa: CASSIGAFEAFF; CDR3nt: TGTGCCAGTAGTATAGGGGCCTTCGAGGCTTTCTTT
j_gene: TRBJ1-2; abundance: -; d_gene: -; v_gene: TRBV6-1; CDR3aa: CASSEGNNYGYTF; CDR3nt: TGTGCCAGCAGTGAAGGCAATAACTATGGCTACACCTTC
j_gene: TRBJ1-4; abundance: -; d_gene: -; v_gene: TRBV19; CDR3aa: CASRGDQEREKLFF; CDR3nt: TGTGCCAGTAGAGGGGACCAGGAAAGGGAAAAACTGTTTTTT